A single T cell receptor (beta chain) is shown here with its context. The entry originates in a study of blood T cell repertoires in COVID-19. The table came from immunoSEQ multiplex PCR; TCRdb's copy has only in-frame clones and leaves some out. The table records 200,000 to 300,000 clones, 81% of them present only once. In germline, CDR1 is MNHEY, CDR2 SVGAGI. CDR3 length: 15 amino acids. With 10 bases clipped from V and 7 bases from J, the junction kept 7 bases outside the gene matches. The source of this sequence is an elderly woman with COVID-19, enrolled during active disease. V and J are TRBV6-5 and TRBJ2-2; 15 bases align to TRBD2. Specimen: peripheral blood. Here the CDR3 DNA reads TGTGCCACCACCGGACTAGCGGGGGGGGTCGGGGAGCTGTTTTTT. Translated: CATTGLAGGVGELFF.